This T cell receptor (beta chain) was sequenced in a study of cytomegalovirus exposure and HLA in healthy donors. Findings and limits, study-wide: A likely sequencing artifact accounted for one observed cluster of highly shared sequence variants. With later analysis, a missense DCLRE1C variant became linked to TCR beta V- and J-gene trimming.

Details on this clone: Its matching antigen is unknown.

The germline V gene has CDR1 LGHNA and CDR2 YSLEER. The CDR3 spans 18 residues. Trimming removed 5 bases from V and 4 bases from J, with 24 bases in between. Primers for the PCR totalled 60 Vbeta and 13 Jbeta. Here immunoSEQ multiplex PCR was the method, and the copy in TCRdb shows in-frame clones only, minus some. The table lists 90,000 to 100,000 clones, roughly 70% of them singletons. The sample was PBMCs. The source is a male donor in good health and CMV-seronegative. The J gene is TRBJ2-1, the V gene TRBV4-3, with D possibly TRBD1 on 6 matching bases. CDR3 bases: TGCGCCAGCAGCTCCTTCCTGGGGGCCCAACTAGATTACAATGAGCAGTTCTTC. Translation: CASSSFLGAQLDYNEQFF.